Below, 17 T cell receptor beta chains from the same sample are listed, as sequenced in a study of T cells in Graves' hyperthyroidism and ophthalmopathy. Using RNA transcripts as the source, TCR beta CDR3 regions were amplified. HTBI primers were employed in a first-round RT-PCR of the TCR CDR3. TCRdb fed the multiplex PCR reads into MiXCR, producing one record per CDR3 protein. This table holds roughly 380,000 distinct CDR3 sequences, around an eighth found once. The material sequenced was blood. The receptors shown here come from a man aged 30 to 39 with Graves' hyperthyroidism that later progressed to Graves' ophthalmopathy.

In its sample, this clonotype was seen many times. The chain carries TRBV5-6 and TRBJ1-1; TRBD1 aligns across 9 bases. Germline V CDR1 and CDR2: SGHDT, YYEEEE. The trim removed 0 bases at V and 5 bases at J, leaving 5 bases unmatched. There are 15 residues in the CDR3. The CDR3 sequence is CASSLVQGAGTEAFF. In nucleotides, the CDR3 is TGTGCCAGCAGCTTGGTACAGGGGGCAGGGACTGAAGCTTTCTTT.

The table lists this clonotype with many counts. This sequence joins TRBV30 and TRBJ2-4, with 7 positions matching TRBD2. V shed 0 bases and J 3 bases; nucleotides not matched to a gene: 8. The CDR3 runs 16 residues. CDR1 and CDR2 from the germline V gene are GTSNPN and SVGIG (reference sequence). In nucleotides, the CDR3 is TGTGCCTGGAGTGTATCATTAGCGGGTCTCAAAAACATTCAGTACTTC. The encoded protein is CAWSVSLAGLKNIQYF.

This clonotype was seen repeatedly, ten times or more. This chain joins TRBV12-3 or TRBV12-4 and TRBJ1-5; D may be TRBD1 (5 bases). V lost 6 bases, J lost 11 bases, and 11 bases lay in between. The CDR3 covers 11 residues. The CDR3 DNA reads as TGTGCCAGCAGCCTAAGGGGTTCCCAGCATTTT. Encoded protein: CASSLRGSQHF.

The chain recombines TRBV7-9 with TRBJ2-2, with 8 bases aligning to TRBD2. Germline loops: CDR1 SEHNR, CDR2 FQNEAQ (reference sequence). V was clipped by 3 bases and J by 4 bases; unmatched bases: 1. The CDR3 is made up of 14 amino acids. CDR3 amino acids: CASSFGGGTGELFF. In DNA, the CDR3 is TGTGCCAGCAGCTTCGGGGGGGGCACCGGGGAGCTGTTTTTT.

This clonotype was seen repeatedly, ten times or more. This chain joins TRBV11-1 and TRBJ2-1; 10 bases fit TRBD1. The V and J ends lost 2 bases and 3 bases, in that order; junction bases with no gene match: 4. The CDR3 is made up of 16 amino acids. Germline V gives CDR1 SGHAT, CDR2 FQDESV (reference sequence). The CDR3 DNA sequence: TGTGCCAGCAGCTTACGGACAGGGGGTGTCTACAATGAGCAGTTCTTC. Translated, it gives CASSLRTGGVYNEQFF.

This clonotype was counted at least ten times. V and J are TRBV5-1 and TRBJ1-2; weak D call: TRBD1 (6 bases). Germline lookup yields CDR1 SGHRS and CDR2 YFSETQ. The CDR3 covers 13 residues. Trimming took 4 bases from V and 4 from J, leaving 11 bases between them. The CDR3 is CASSGTSIYGYTF. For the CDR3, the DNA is TGCGCCAGCAGCGGGACATCCATCTATGGCTACACCTTC.

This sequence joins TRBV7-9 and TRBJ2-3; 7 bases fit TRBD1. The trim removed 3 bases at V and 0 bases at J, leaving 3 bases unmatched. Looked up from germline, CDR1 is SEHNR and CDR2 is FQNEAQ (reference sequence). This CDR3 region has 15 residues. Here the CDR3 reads CASSLGQSSTDTQYF. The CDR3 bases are TGTGCCAGCAGCTTGGGACAGTCAAGCACAGATACGCAGTATTTT.

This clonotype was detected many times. This chain's CDR3 is CASSFTRGRGTGELFF. The DNA of the CDR3 is TGTGCCAGCAGTTTCACCAGGGGGCGCGGGACCGGGGAGCTGTTTTTT. The chain combines TRBV28 with TRBJ2-2; TRBD1 matches at 8 bases. The V segment lost 3 bases and the J segment 5 bases; nucleotides outside the gene matches: 8. CDR3 length: 16 amino acids. In germline, CDR1 is MDHEN, CDR2 SYDVKM.

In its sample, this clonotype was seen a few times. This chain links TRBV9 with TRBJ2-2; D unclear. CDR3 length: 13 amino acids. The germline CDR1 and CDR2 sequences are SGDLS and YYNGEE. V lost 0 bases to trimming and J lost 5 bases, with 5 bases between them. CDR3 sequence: CASSVDPTGELFF. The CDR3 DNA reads TGTGCCAGCAGCGTAGACCCTACCGGGGAGCTGTTTTTT.

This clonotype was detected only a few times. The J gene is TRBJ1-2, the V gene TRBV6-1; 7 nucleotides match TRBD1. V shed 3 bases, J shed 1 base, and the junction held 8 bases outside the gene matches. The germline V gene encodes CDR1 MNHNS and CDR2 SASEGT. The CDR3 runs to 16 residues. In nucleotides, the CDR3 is TGTGCCAGCAGTGACGTGTGGGGGACAGATAACTATGGCTACACCTTC. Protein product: CASSDVWGTDNYGYTF.

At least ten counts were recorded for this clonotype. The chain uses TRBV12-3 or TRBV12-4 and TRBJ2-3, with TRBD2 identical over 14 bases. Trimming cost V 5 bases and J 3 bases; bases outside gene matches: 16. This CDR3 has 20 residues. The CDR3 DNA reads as TGTGCCAGCAGTCCAAGTCCCGGGACGGGACTAGCGGGAGCAACAGATACGCAGTATTTT. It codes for CASSPSPGTGLAGATDTQYF.

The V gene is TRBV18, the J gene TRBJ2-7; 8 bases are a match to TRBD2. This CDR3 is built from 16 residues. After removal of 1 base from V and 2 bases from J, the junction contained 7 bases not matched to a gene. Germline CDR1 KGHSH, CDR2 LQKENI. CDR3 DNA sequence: TGTGCCAGCTCACCACGGCTTGCGGGGGGAGCCTACGAGCAGTACTTC. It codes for CASSPRLAGGAYEQYF.

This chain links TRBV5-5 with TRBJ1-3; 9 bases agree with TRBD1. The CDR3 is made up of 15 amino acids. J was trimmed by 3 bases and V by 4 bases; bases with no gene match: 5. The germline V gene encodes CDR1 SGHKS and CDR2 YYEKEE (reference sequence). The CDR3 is CASSRGQGGGNTIYF. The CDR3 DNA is TGTGCCAGCAGCCGGGGACAGGGCGGTGGAAACACCATATATTTT.

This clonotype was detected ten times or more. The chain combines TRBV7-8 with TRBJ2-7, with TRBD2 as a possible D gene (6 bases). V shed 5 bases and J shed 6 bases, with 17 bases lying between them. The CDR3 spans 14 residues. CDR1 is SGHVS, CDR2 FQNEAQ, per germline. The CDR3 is CASSLGGALSEQYF. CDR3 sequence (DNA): TGTGCCAGCAGCCTCGGAGGGGCCTTATCCGAGCAGTACTTC. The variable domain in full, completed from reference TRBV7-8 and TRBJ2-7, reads GAGVSQSPRYKVAKRGQDVALRCDPISGHVSLFWYQQALGQGPEFLTYFQNEAQLDKSGLPSDRFFAERPEGSVSTLKIQRTQQEDSAVYLCASSLGGALSEQYFGPGTRLTVT.

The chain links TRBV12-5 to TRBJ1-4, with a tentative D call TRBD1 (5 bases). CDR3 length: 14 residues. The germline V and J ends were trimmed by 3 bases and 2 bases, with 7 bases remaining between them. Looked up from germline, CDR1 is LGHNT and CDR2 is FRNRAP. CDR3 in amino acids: CASGFGGTNEKLFF. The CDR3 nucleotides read TGTGCTAGTGGTTTTGGGGGGACTAATGAAAAACTGTTTTTT.

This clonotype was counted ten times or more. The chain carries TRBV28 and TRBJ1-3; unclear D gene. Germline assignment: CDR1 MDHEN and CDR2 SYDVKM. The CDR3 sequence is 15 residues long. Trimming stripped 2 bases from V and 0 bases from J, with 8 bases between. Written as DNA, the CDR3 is TGTGCCAGCAGTTTAGGAGCCTACTCTGGAAACACCATATATTTT. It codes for CASSLGAYSGNTIYF.

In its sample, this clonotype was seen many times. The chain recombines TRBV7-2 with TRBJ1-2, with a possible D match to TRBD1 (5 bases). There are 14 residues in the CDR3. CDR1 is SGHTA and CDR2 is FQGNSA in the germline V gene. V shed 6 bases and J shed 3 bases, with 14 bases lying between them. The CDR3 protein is CASRGKGSDYGYTF. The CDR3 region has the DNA TGTGCCAGCAGAGGGAAGGGGTCAGACTATGGCTACACCTTC.